A single sample gave rise to the 6 T cell receptor beta chains below, sequenced in a study of T-cell reconstitution after alpha-beta-depleted transplantation in children. For TCRbeta, the library was prepared with unique molecular identifiers. TCRdb re-called the PCR reads through MiXCR, storing one row per CDR3 protein. The table has 250,000 to 400,000 distinct CDR3 sequences, 23% seen once; the top ten hold roughly 11%. The source was PBMCs, mostly from graft donor cells, collected 180 days after TCRalphabeta/CD19-depleted stem cell transplant. The receptors here all came from a male patient aged 10 to 17 who had a stem cell transplant for acute lymphoblastic leukemia, so the T cells may come from the graft donor.

The V gene is TRBV12-3 or TRBV12-4, the J gene TRBJ1-2, with 8 positions matching TRBD1. This CDR3 is 13 amino acids long. V trimming: 5 bases; J trimming: 4 bases; junction bases outside the gene matches: 3. This chain's CDR3 is CASSRQGTYGYTF. The DNA for the CDR3 is TGTGCCAGCAGTCGACAGGGGACCTATGGCTACACCTTC.

This clonotype was seen only a few times. This chain links TRBV15 with TRBJ1-1, with D uncertain. Germline V lookup: CDR1 LNHNV, CDR2 YYDKDF (reference sequence). V lost 0 bases and J 7 bases, leaving 9 bases between the germline ends. This CDR3 spans 13 amino acids. The CDR3 is CATSRDAGFEAFF. The CDR3 nucleotides read TGTGCCACCAGCAGAGATGCGGGGTTTGAAGCTTTCTTT.

With regard to this clonotype: The junction differs from germline at one of its ends, possibly a read error. This sequence joins TRBV15 and TRBJ2-3, with 7 bases lining up with TRBD2. Germline CDR1 is LNHNV and CDR2 is YYDKDF (reference sequence). This CDR3 contains 16 residues. The chain's CDR3 is CATGEVREWYTDMQYF. The DNA for the CDR3 is TGTGCCACCGGGGAGGTGCGGGAGTGGTACACAGATATGCAGTATTTT.

This clonotype was seen only a few times. CDR3: CASSLQSTRVGNTIYF. The CDR3 nucleotides are TGTGCCAGCAGCCTCCAATCGACCAGGGTCGGAAACACCATATATTTT. The chain joins TRBV16 to TRBJ1-3; a possible D gene is TRBD1 (5 bases). V gave up 4 bases and J gave up 4 bases, with 17 bases separating them. The germline CDR1 and CDR2 sequences are KGHSY and FQNENV. This CDR3 comprises 16 residues.

This chain uses TRBV10-1 with TRBJ2-5, with 9 positions matching TRBD2. The CDR3 contains 16 residues. After removal of 0 bases from V and 1 base from J, the junction contained 3 bases not matched to a gene. CDR1 and CDR2 from the germline V gene are WNHNN and SYGVQD (reference sequence). The CDR3 loop reads CASSESAGGTQETQYF. For the CDR3, the DNA is TGCGCCAGCAGTGAGTCAGCGGGAGGCACCCAAGAGACCCAGTACTTC.

This clonotype was observed many times. V gene TRBV5-1 combines with J gene TRBJ2-3; 12 bases line up with TRBD2. V lost 0 bases, J lost 7 bases, and 12 bases stayed unmatched. The CDR3 extends over 18 amino acids. The germline gives CDR1 SGHRS, CDR2 YFSETQ. CDR3 nucleotides: TGCGCCAGCAGCTTGGAGGGCGTCCTAGCGGGAGGGCCTTATACGCAGTATTTT. Its translation is CASSLEGVLAGGPYTQYF.